The T cell receptor beta chain under discussion was sequenced for a study of response to subunit inactivated influenza vaccine. V dropped 4 bases and J dropped 9; count of bases not matched to a gene: 2. This CDR3 contains 11 residues. The germline V gene encodes CDR1 LGHDT and CDR2 YNNKEL (reference sequence). TCRdb ran MiXCR on the RT-PCR reads and lists one entry per CDR3 protein. The top ten clones hold 7.6% of a sample with roughly 710,000 distinct CDR3 sequences, 12% to 15% of them seen once. This sequence joins TRBV3-1 and TRBJ2-5; 7 positions match TRBD2. The receptor comes from a man in his fifties who received an inactivated influenza vaccine. The sample was PBMCs from blood, taken 14 to 15 days before vaccination. The CDR3 protein is CASSLAGAQYF. The CDR3 coding sequence is TGTGCCAGCAGCCTTGCGGGGGCCCAGTACTTC.